The 9 T cell receptor beta chains below all came from one sample that was sequenced in a study of T cells in localized non-small cell lung cancer. Sequencing was performed with immunoSEQ multiplex PCR; in TCRdb, only in-frame clones are kept and a portion is missing. The sample has around 25,000 clones, about 86% seen once. The input for sequencing was peripheral blood, taken before any cancer treatment. These receptors all come from a male donor aged 60 or over with stage II squamous cell lung carcinoma.

This chain connects TRBV18 to TRBJ1-1; 7 bases fit TRBD1. The germline CDR1 and CDR2 sequences are KGHSH and LQKENI. The CDR3 covers 13 residues. V was pared by 3 bases and J by 3 bases, with 1 base of the junction left unmatched. The DNA for the CDR3 is TGTGCCAGCTCACCCGGACAGGACACTGAAGCTTTCTTT. It is translated as CASSPGQDTEAFF.

V is TRBV28 and J is TRBJ1-1; possibly TRBD1 for D (5 bases). CDR3 size: 11 residues. Germline assignment: CDR1 MDHEN and CDR2 SYDVKM. V was pared by 6 bases and J by 10 bases, with 12 bases between. Written as DNA, the CDR3 is TGTGCCAGCAGAGGCAGGGCGGGAGCTTTCTTT. Its protein is CASRGRAGAFF.

This chain joins TRBV11-2 and TRBJ2-3; D is undetermined. This CDR3 spans 11 amino acids. CDR1 and CDR2 from the germline V gene are SGHAT and FQNNGV. The CDR3 reads CASQLRDTQYF. CDR3 coding DNA: TGTGCTTCTCAGCTTAGGGATACGCAGTATTTT.

The CDR3 coding sequence is TGTGCCAGCAGTGATAAGCCAGGGGTTCGGACTGAAGCTTTCTTT. It translates to CASSDKPGVRTEAFF. This chain joins TRBV2 and TRBJ1-1, with D possibly TRBD1 on 6 matching bases. This CDR3 region has 15 residues. Trimming left V 3 bases short and J 5 bases short, with 16 bases between. The V gene's germline CDR1 is SNHLY and CDR2 FYNNEI.

This chain uses TRBV9 with TRBJ2-1; perhaps D is TRBD1 or TRBD2 (5 bases each). There are 15 residues in the CDR3. Trimming cost V 0 bases and J 7 bases, with 14 bases left between them. From germline, CDR1 is SGDLS and CDR2 YYNGEE. The CDR3 DNA is TGTGCCAGCAGCGTAGTTGAGGGACCAAGGAATGAGCAGTTCTTC. Encoded protein: CASSVVEGPRNEQFF.

The V call is TRBV19, the J call TRBJ1-4; D possibly corresponds to TRBD1 (5 bases). The ends were cut back, 5 bases at V and 7 bases at J, with 8 bases in the middle. Germline V gives CDR1 LNHDA, CDR2 SQIVND (reference sequence). The CDR3 length is 12 residues. CDR3 sequence (DNA): TGTGCCAGTAGTGAGGGGAGTGAAAAACTGTTTTTT. It translates to CASSEGSEKLFF.

By proportion, this clone is medium-sized. The genes are TRBV6-6 and TRBJ1-5; TRBD1 matches at 8 bases. The CDR3 is 15 amino acids. The junction had 13 bases not matched to a gene; V was cut back by 11 bases and J by 4 bases. Looked up from germline, CDR1 is MNHNY and CDR2 is SVGAGI (reference sequence). The CDR3 loop is CAGGYSGGENQPQHF. CDR3 nucleotide sequence: TGTGCCGGGGGTTACTCAGGGGGCGAAAATCAGCCCCAGCATTTT.

This rearrangement joins TRBV21-1 to TRBJ2-7; no check of the table's D call, TRBD1, against the DNA was made. TRBV21-1 is shown as a pseudogene. CDR3 size: 15 residues. DNA of the CDR3: TGTGCCAGCAGCATCCTGGGGGCCCCCGCCTACGAGCAGTACTTC. It is translated as CASSILGAPAYEQYF.

This chain connects TRBV4-2 to TRBJ1-6, with a tentative D call TRBD1 (6 bases). The CDR3 runs 17 residues. The V and J ends lost 4 bases and 10 bases respectively, with 23 bases between them. Looked up from germline, CDR1 is LGHNA and CDR2 is YNFKEQ. In DNA, the CDR3 is TGTGCCAGCAGCCCCGTTCGGGGGGGGCGCTGGGAATCACCCCTCCACTTT. The encoded protein is CASSPVRGGRWESPLHF.